The 29 T cell receptor beta chains reported below all come from one sample, sequenced in a study of cytomegalovirus exposure and HLA in healthy donors. With 60 Vbeta and 13 Jbeta primers, the PCR was carried out. Sequencing was performed with immunoSEQ multiplex PCR; in TCRdb, only in-frame clones are kept and a portion is missing. The sample yields 180,000 or so clones, 60% to 85% seen once. What was sequenced was PBMCs. Receptors were obtained from a female donor in good health and CMV-seronegative.

The chain has TRBV4-1 and TRBJ1-6; 9 nucleotides match TRBD1. The trim removed 3 bases at V and 1 base at J, leaving 10 bases unmatched. This CDR3 has 19 residues. Germline CDR1 reads MGHRA; CDR2 reads YSYEKL. CDR3 sequence reads: CASSHDGTGKKSYNSPLHF. CDR3 nucleotides: TGCGCCAGCAGCCACGATGGGACAGGGAAGAAGTCCTATAATTCACCCCTCCACTTT.

V usage is TRBV6-4 and J usage is TRBJ2-3; 7 positions match TRBD2. From germline, CDR1 is MRHNA and CDR2 SNTAGT. The CDR3 runs to 16 residues. Germline trimming cut 4 bases from V and 2 bases from J; bases unmatched to any gene: 9. The CDR3 sequence: CASSATGTTSTDTQYF. The CDR3 nucleotides read TGTGCCAGCAGTGCCACCGGGACTACCTCCACAGATACGCAGTATTTT.

The chain is built from TRBV7-3 and TRBJ1-1, with D possibly being TRBD1 (6 bases). Trimming removed 4 bases from V and 8 bases from J, with 14 bases in between. This CDR3 has 13 amino acids. Looked up from germline, CDR1 is SGHTA and CDR2 is FQGTGA. The CDR3 sequence: CASSSTGTTEAFF. Here the CDR3 DNA reads TGTGCCAGCAGCTCGACCGGGACAACAGAAGCTTTCTTT.

A few counts support this clone. This sequence joins TRBV30 and TRBJ2-7, with 9 positions matching TRBD2. V lost 7 bases, J lost 1 base, and 5 bases stayed unmatched. The length of the CDR3 is 13 residues. In germline, CDR1 is GTSNPN, CDR2 SVGIG (reference sequence). CDR3 DNA: TGTGCCTACTGGGCGGGGGGGTCCTACGAGCAGTACTTC. Translating it yields CAYWAGGSYEQYF.

This clone was observed a handful of times. V usage is TRBV29-1 and J usage is TRBJ2-3; possibly TRBD1 for D (6 bases). This CDR3 contains 15 residues. Germline assignment: CDR1 SQVTM and CDR2 ANQGSEA. V dropped 4 bases and J dropped 5 bases, with 19 bases sitting between them. The CDR3 region has the DNA TGCAGCGTTGTAGGGGGACGCCGAGGTGGAGATACGCAGTATTTT. Its protein is CSVVGGRRGGDTQYF.

Only a few counts were recorded for this clone. V is TRBV5-5 and J is TRBJ1-6, with D possibly matching TRBD1 (5 bases). Germline CDR1 and CDR2: SGHKS and YYEKEE (reference sequence). V lost 1 base and J lost 1, with 12 bases in between. The CDR3 is made up of 17 amino acids. The CDR3 coding sequence is TGTGCCAGCAGCTTGCGGGGGTATAGGTCCTATAATTCACCCCTCCACTTT. It is translated as CASSLRGYRSYNSPLHF. Full variable domain (outside the CDR3, taken from reference TRBV5-5 and TRBJ1-6): DAGVTQSPTHLIKTRGQQVTLRCSPISGHKSVSWYQQVLGQGPQFIFQYYEKEERGRGNFPDRFSARQFPNYSSELNVNALLLGDSALYLCASSLRGYRSYNSPLHFGNGTRLTVT.

This chain links TRBV5-4 with TRBJ1-1; D call uncertain. The CDR3 is 15 amino acids. Germline V gives CDR1 SGHNT, CDR2 YYREEE (reference sequence). Trimming took off 6 bases at V and 1 base at J, with 16 bases between the two ends. The CDR3 protein is CASTPTATSNTEAFF. The CDR3 bases are TGTGCCAGCACCCCGACTGCTACCTCGAACACTGAAGCTTTCTTT.

V is TRBV7-8 and J is TRBJ1-5, with D uncertain. The CDR3 covers 13 residues. Germline V gene sequence: CDR1 SGHVS, CDR2 FQNEAQ. V lost 1 base, J lost 4 bases, and 5 bases lay in between. The CDR3 DNA follows: TGTGCCAGCAGCTTAGGACTAAATCAGCCCCAGCATTTT. Amino acids: CASSLGLNQPQHF. Based on the CDR3 plus reference TRBV7-8 and TRBJ1-5, the full variable domain is GAGVSQSPRYKVAKRGQDVALRCDPISGHVSLFWYQQALGQGPEFLTYFQNEAQLDKSGLPSDRFFAERPEGSVSTLKIQRTQQEDSAVYLCASSLGLNQPQHFGDGTRLSIL.

This clone was seen a few times. The CDR3 nucleotides are TGTGCCAGCACCCTAGAACCCTACGAGCAGTACTTC. The encoded protein is CASTLEPYEQYF. The rearrangement joins TRBV28 to TRBJ2-7, with D hard to call. Germline V gene lookup returns CDR1 MDHEN and CDR2 SYDVKM. The CDR3 runs to 12 residues. The ends were cut back, 7 bases at V and 2 bases at J, with 9 bases in the middle.

The chain employs TRBV10-3 and TRBJ2-3, with 10 positions matching TRBD1. The CDR3 totals 13 residues. Germline V gene data show CDR1 as ENHRY and CDR2 as SYGVKD. With 6 bases clipped from V and 3 bases from J, the junction kept 0 bases outside the gene matches. The DNA for the CDR3 is TGTGCCATCAGGGGACAGGGGACAGATACGCAGTATTTT. Protein sequence: CAIRGQGTDTQYF.

The V call is TRBV7-9, the J call TRBJ2-1; 9 nucleotides align to TRBD1. The germline gives CDR1 SEHNR, CDR2 FQNEAQ (reference sequence). This CDR3 is 15 amino acids long. The V and J ends lost 2 bases and 3 bases, in that order; junction bases with no gene match: 2. The CDR3 protein is CASSLLGQGYNEQFF. As DNA, the CDR3 is TGTGCCAGCAGCTTACTGGGACAGGGCTACAATGAGCAGTTCTTC.

A few counts support this clone. The CDR3 DNA follows: TGTGCCAGCCGATTACAGGGCTTGGAGACCCAGTACTTC. Translating it yields CASRLQGLETQYF. The V gene is TRBV28, the J gene TRBJ2-5; tentatively, D is TRBD1 (6 bases). V shed 8 bases and J shed 5 bases, with 15 bases lying between them. The CDR3 consists of 13 residues. From germline, CDR1 is MDHEN and CDR2 SYDVKM.

This chain joins TRBV6-5 and TRBJ1-4, with unresolved D. Looked up from germline, CDR1 is MNHEY and CDR2 is SVGAGI. This CDR3 has 12 residues. Trimming cost V 7 bases and J 7 bases, with 10 bases left between them. The CDR3 DNA reads as TGTGCCAGCAACGTAGTCCCTGAAAAACTGTTTTTT. Protein: CASNVVPEKLFF.

The rearrangement joins TRBV7-6 to TRBJ2-1; 11 nucleotides match TRBD2. Trimming cost V 5 bases and J 0 bases; bases outside gene matches: 3. CDR3 size: 16 residues. CDR1 is SGHVS and CDR2 is FNYEAQ in the germline V gene. CDR3 DNA sequence: TGTGCCAGCAGCCGGGGACTAGCGGCCTCCTACAATGAGCAGTTCTTC. It translates to CASSRGLAASYNEQFF.

The chain uses TRBV5-1 and TRBJ1-3; D not resolved. V was clipped by 2 bases and J by 0 bases, with 9 bases between them. CDR1 is SGHRS, CDR2 YFSETQ, per germline. The length of the CDR3 is 15 residues. The CDR3 region is CASSFNDISGNTIYF. The CDR3 DNA follows: TGCGCCAGCAGCTTTAATGACATCTCTGGAAACACCATATATTTT.

The V call is TRBV28, the J call TRBJ1-2; possibly TRBD1 for D (5 bases). V gave up 6 bases and J gave up 6 bases, with 14 bases separating them. The V gene's germline CDR1 is MDHEN and CDR2 SYDVKM. The CDR3 extends over 13 amino acids. CDR3 loop: CASSQTDIHGYTF. The CDR3 coding sequence is TGTGCCAGCAGCCAGACAGACATCCATGGCTACACCTTC.

This clone was counted once. The V call is TRBV5-1, the J call TRBJ2-7, with D possibly matching TRBD2 (5 bases). Between the trimmed V and J ends, which lost 6 bases and 1 base, there was a span of 14 bases. Germline assignment: CDR1 SGHRS and CDR2 YFSETQ. This CDR3 comprises 14 residues. The CDR3 DNA is TGCGCCAGCATGCCGGACTCACTTTCCTACGAGCAGTACTTC. It specifies CASMPDSLSYEQYF.

As for this clone: Mismatch with germline at one junction end may stem from a read error. The chain combines TRBV7-2 with TRBJ1-2, with TRBD1 as a possible D gene (5 bases). This CDR3 region has 12 residues. Per germline, CDR1 SGHTA and CDR2 FQGNSA. The CDR3 here is CASSLERRGPTF. The CDR3 DNA is TGTGCCAGCAGCTTAGAACGGCGGGGCCCGACTTTC. The complete variable domain, with remaining parts taken from reference TRBV7-2 and TRBJ1-2, reads GAGVSQSPSNKVTEKGKDVELRCDPISGHTALYWYRQSLGQGLEFLIYFQGNSAPDKSGLPSDRFSAERTGGSVSTLTIQRTQQEDSAVYLCASSLERRGPTFGSGTRLTVV.

The chain carries TRBV25-1 and TRBJ2-5, with D possibly TRBD2 on 5 matching bases. The CDR3 is 14 amino acids. Germline CDR1 reads MGHDK; CDR2 reads SYGVNS. V was trimmed by 1 base and J by 5 bases, leaving 11 bases between them. CDR3 sequence: CASSEFGVGETQYF. The DNA for the CDR3 is TGTGCCAGCAGTGAATTCGGGGTTGGGGAGACCCAGTACTTC.

The chain combines TRBV7-8 with TRBJ2-1; 11 bases line up with TRBD2. The CDR3 covers 14 residues. V was clipped by 3 bases and J by 7 bases; unmatched bases: 2. Germline lookup yields CDR1 SGHVS and CDR2 FQNEAQ. CDR3 amino acids: CASSFTSGGNEQFF. The CDR3 DNA follows: TGTGCCAGCAGCTTCACTAGCGGGGGTAATGAGCAGTTCTTC.

This chain links TRBV19 with TRBJ1-1, with D uncertain. Trimming stripped 5 bases from V and 4 bases from J, with 11 bases between. This CDR3 contains 13 residues. Germline assignment: CDR1 LNHDA and CDR2 SQIVND (reference sequence). CDR3 coding DNA: TGTGCCAGTAGTTCCCGGGTAGGCACTGAAGCTTTCTTT. Encoded protein: CASSSRVGTEAFF.

The CDR3 here is CASSRRLAGEGDTQYF. The CDR3 DNA is TGTGCCAGCAGCCGTAGACTAGCGGGAGAGGGCGATACGCAGTATTTT. This sequence joins TRBV14 and TRBJ2-3; TRBD2 aligns across 12 bases. Germline CDR1 reads SGHDN; CDR2 reads FVKESK. The CDR3 totals 16 residues. After removal of 4 bases from V and 6 bases from J, the junction contained 8 bases not matched to a gene.

The genes are TRBV2 and TRBJ1-2; D ambiguous. The CDR3 is made up of 13 amino acids. The V gene lost 5 bases and the J gene lost 3 bases, with 10 bases spanning the gap. Germline V gives CDR1 SNHLY, CDR2 FYNNEI. The CDR3 nucleotides are TGTGCCAGCAGTTCCAATGGGCACTATGGCTACACCTTC. Its protein is CASSSNGHYGYTF.

The J gene is TRBJ1-1, the V gene TRBV5-1, with no clear D. The CDR3 has 12 residues. CDR1 and CDR2 (germline): SGHRS, YFSETQ. V lost 2 bases, J lost 4 bases, and 6 bases lay in between. The DNA for the CDR3 is TGCGCCAGCAGCTTACGGGGCACTGAAGCTTTCTTT. Translation gives CASSLRGTEAFF. Full variable domain (remainder filled in from reference TRBV5-1 and TRBJ1-1): KAGVTQTPRYLIKTRGQQVTLSCSPISGHRSVSWYQQTPGQGLQFLFEYFSETQRNKGNFPGRFSGRQFSNSRSEMNVSTLELGDSALYLCASSLRGTEAFFGQGTRLTVV.

The V call is TRBV5-4, the J call TRBJ2-1, with 12 bases that match TRBD1. The CDR3 contains 15 residues. The V and J ends lost 6 bases and 9 bases, in that order; junction bases with no gene match: 10. The germline V gene has CDR1 SGHNT and CDR2 YYREEE (reference sequence). CDR3 region: CASTRTGTGGLEQFF. The CDR3 coding sequence is TGTGCCAGCACCCGGACCGGGACAGGGGGCCTTGAGCAGTTCTTC.

The rearrangement links TRBV4-3 to TRBJ2-5; D unresolved. V lost 0 bases and J 5 bases, leaving 7 bases between the germline ends. CDR3 length: 13 residues. CDR1 is LGHNA and CDR2 is YSLEER in the germline V gene. The CDR3 sequence is CASSQDSWETQYF. Written as DNA, the CDR3 is TGCGCCAGCAGCCAAGACAGTTGGGAGACCCAGTACTTC.

The gene calls are TRBV6-5 and TRBJ2-5, with 11 nucleotides matching TRBD2. CDR3 size: 16 residues. From germline, CDR1 is MNHEY and CDR2 SVGAGI. Trimming removed 2 bases from V and 3 bases from J; junction bases left unmatched: 5. The CDR3 region is CASSYVLAGGKETQYF. DNA of the CDR3: TGTGCCAGCAGTTACGTTCTAGCGGGGGGCAAAGAGACCCAGTACTTC.

The rearrangement links TRBV28 to TRBJ2-7, with TRBD1 matching over 7 bases. Trimming took 3 bases from V and 11 from J; bases not matched to a gene: 10. Germline V gene sequence: CDR1 MDHEN, CDR2 SYDVKM. The CDR3 sequence is 13 residues long. The CDR3 is CASSLVGQSWEYF. The CDR3 DNA sequence: TGTGCCAGCAGTTTGGTGGGACAGTCATGGGAGTACTTC.

This clone has just one count. The chain couples TRBV28 to TRBJ2-2; possible D gene TRBD1, 5 bases. Germline-derived CDR1 and CDR2 are MDHEN and SYDVKM. The CDR3 totals 14 residues. V gave up 8 bases and J gave up 1 base, with 11 bases separating them. CDR3 residues: CASAQGGNTGELFF. CDR3 nucleotides: TGTGCCAGCGCCCAGGGCGGGAACACCGGGGAGCTGTTTTTT.